These 16 T cell receptor beta chains were all obtained from the same sample, sequenced in a study of human CD8 memory T cell subsets (dated by TCRdb to the early 2020s). The instrument given in TCRdb is NextSeq 550. A Human TCR Profiling Kit was used to prepare UMI-labeled 5' RACE TCRbeta libraries. Through TCRdb reprocessing, the reads give one entry per CDR3 protein sequence; DNA is omitted. This sample's listing comprises around 11,000 distinct CDR3 sequences. Roughly 9.8% of the sample lies in the top ten. The material sequenced was CD8+ stem-like memory T cells (TSCM and TCM) sorted from PBMCs. The cell subset or site label of this sample denotes: stem-like memory CD8 T cells (TSTEM), CCR7+ PD-1- TIGIT-. Receptors originate from a human donor in good health.

The chain recombines TRBV11-2 with TRBJ2-7; TCRdb outputs TRBD1, but without DNA this stays unchecked. The CDR3 is 16 residues long. Germline loops: CDR1 SGHAT, CDR2 FQNNGV. Here the CDR3 reads CASRAEWGTFAYEQYF.

The V call is TRBV12-3 or TRBV12-4, the J call TRBJ2-4; the D call from TCRdb, TRBD2, cannot be confirmed without DNA. The CDR3 covers 17 residues. This chain's CDR3 is CASSTKRIEAPKNIQYF.

The chain recombines TRBV20-1 with TRBJ2-7; the TCRdb D gene call, TRBD1, has no DNA to confirm it. This CDR3 is built from 15 residues. CDR1 is DFQATT, CDR2 SNEGSKA, per germline (reference sequence). The CDR3 region is CSASLGLRPLYEQYF.

The chain has TRBV4-1 and TRBJ2-1; TCRdb's D call, TRBD2, is unchecked because there is no DNA. CDR1 and CDR2 (germline): MGHRA, YSYEKL. The CDR3 is made up of 16 amino acids. Here the CDR3 reads CASSHATSIPYNEQFF.

This clonotype shows up as medium-sized by frequency. The chain couples TRBV10-3 to TRBJ2-7; the D call from TCRdb, TRBD2, cannot be confirmed without DNA. CDR3 length: 15 residues. Germline values: CDR1 ENHRY, CDR2 SYGVKD. CDR3 protein: CAISESLAGGDEQYF.

This clonotype is deemed medium-sized by its frequency. The rearrangement uses TRBV28 and TRBJ2-1. Per germline, CDR1 MDHEN and CDR2 SYDVKM. The CDR3 runs to 13 residues. The CDR3 loop is CASSLSQFYEQFF.

This rearrangement joins TRBV21-1 to TRBJ2-4; there is no DNA to check the TCRdb D call of TRBD2. TRBV21-1 is classified as a pseudogene. The length of the CDR3 is 18 residues. CDR3 protein: CASSKGIREVLAKNIQYF.

CDR3 sequence reads: CASSQDGSGQYNSPLHF. The rearrangement joins TRBV4-1 to TRBJ1-6; there is no DNA to check the TCRdb D call of TRBD1. This CDR3 contains 17 residues. Germline V gene data show CDR1 as MGHRA and CDR2 as YSYEKL.

The gene calls are TRBV18 and TRBJ1-2; as DNA is missing, the TRBD1 call by TCRdb cannot be tested. Per the germline V gene, CDR1 is KGHSH and CDR2 is LQKENI. This CDR3 has 15 residues. The CDR3 here is CASSPPVRDRGGYTF.

This rearrangement joins TRBV4-2 to TRBJ2-4. The CDR3 spans 17 residues. Germline V gene data show CDR1 as LGHNA and CDR2 as YNFKEQ. The CDR3 reads CASSQDSVDTAKNIQYF.

CDR3 sequence: CASSWTGGGNIQYF. V and J are TRBV6-5 and TRBJ2-4; TCRdb's D gene call, TRBD1, goes unchecked for lack of DNA. Germline values: CDR1 MNHEY, CDR2 SVGAGI. The CDR3 extends over 14 amino acids.

Considering frequency, this clonotype is medium-sized (0.01 to 0.1%). The CDR3 loop reads CASSLGTASNQPQHF. V and J are TRBV28 and TRBJ1-5; TCRdb outputs TRBD1, but without DNA this stays unchecked. The length of the CDR3 is 15 residues. The germline V gene encodes CDR1 MDHEN and CDR2 SYDVKM.

V usage is TRBV11-3 and J usage is TRBJ2-2; TCRdb returns TRBD1, unconfirmable since there is no DNA. The germline V gene encodes CDR1 SGHNT and CDR2 YENEEA. The CDR3 is 19 residues long. CDR3: CASSLDPPSRGSNTGELFF. Together with reference TRBV11-3 and TRBJ2-2, the CDR3 gives the full variable domain: EAGVVQSPRYKIIEKKQPVAFWCNPISGHNTLYWYLQNLGQGPELLIRYENEEAVDDSQLPKDRFSAERLKGVDSTLKIQPAELGDSAVYLCASSLDPPSRGSNTGELFFGEGSRLTVL.

The rearrangement joins TRBV29-1 to TRBJ2-7; TCRdb's D call, TRBD1, is unchecked because there is no DNA. The CDR3 runs 12 residues. Germline V gene lookup returns CDR1 SQVTM and CDR2 ANQGSEA. CDR3 protein: CSGTGQGYEQYF.

The gene calls are TRBV5-6 and TRBJ1-1; TCRdb picks TRBD1, but there is no DNA to check that call. The length of the CDR3 is 17 residues. Per the germline V gene, CDR1 is SGHDT and CDR2 is YYEEEE. The CDR3: CASSYKTGFGVSTEAFF.

This rearrangement joins TRBV7-2 to TRBJ1-1; the TCRdb D gene call, TRBD1, has no DNA to confirm it. Germline V lookup: CDR1 SGHTA, CDR2 FQGNSA. The CDR3 sequence is 15 residues long. CDR3 protein: CASSLARTGGTEAFF.